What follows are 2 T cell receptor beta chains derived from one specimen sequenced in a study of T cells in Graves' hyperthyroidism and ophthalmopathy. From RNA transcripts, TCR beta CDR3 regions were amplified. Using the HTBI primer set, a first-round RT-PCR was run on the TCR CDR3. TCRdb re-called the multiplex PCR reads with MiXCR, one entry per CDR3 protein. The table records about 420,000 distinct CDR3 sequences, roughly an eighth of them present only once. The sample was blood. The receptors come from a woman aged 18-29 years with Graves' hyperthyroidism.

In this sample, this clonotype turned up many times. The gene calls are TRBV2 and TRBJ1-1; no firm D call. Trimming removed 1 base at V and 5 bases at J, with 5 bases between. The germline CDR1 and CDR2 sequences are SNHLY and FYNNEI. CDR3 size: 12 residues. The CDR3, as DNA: TGTGCCAGCAGTGAAGTCGGGACTGAAGCTTTCTTT. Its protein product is CASSEVGTEAFF.

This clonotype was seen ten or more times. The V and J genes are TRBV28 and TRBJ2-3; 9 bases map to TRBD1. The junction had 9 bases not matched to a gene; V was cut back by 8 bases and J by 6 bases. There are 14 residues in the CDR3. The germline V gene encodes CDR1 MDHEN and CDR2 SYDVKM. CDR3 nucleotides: TGTGCCAGCGCGGGACAGGGTATATCGGATACGCAGTATTTT. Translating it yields CASAGQGISDTQYF. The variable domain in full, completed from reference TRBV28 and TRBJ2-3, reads DVKVTQSSRYLVKRTGEKVFLECVQDMDHENMFWYRQDPGLGLRLIYFSYDVKMKEKGDIPEGYSVSREKKERFSLILESASTNQTSMYLCASAGQGISDTQYFGPGTRLTVL.